This T cell receptor beta chain was identified during a study of blood T cell repertoires in COVID-19. Study overall: The United States, Italy and Spain were the sources of the acute and convalescent COVID-19 samples. Sources were T cells, B-cell-depleted T cells, or PBMCs; the material itself was cDNA or gDNA.

The CDR3 spans 15 residues. The junction had 2 bases not matched to a gene; V was cut back by 3 bases and J by 0 bases. Germline-derived CDR1 and CDR2 are SGHRS and YFSETQ. Per the original data handling: For nucleated cells, counts were estimated from reference gene primer amplification. Only in-frame clones appear in the TCRdb table, and some are missing; sequencing was by immunoSEQ multiplex PCR. D and trimming were read from the DNA, whereas the V and J calls and clone size are those reported in that table. The sample has some 270,000 clones; roughly 87% are singletons. The table lists this clone with a count of one.

Source material: peripheral blood. The rearrangement links TRBV5-1 to TRBJ1-2; the match to TRBD1 covers 10 bases. The clonotype originates from a woman in her 40s who had recovered from COVID-19. The CDR3 sequence: CASSWGTGANYGYTF. CDR3 in DNA: TGCGCCAGCAGCTGGGGGACAGGGGCTAACTATGGCTACACCTTC.